The next 19 T cell receptor beta chains were all read from a single sample in a study of identical twins. TCRdb itself ran the 5' RACE reads through MiXCR, one entry per CDR3 protein. The sample yields about 280,000 distinct CDR3 sequences, about 8.1% seen once. These data were likewise used in another study, on yellow fever vaccine responses in identical twins.

Sequencing was performed on memory (CD45RO+) T cells sorted from blood. The receptors here all came from a woman between 18 and 30 years old in good health.

V gene TRBV6-4 combines with J gene TRBJ2-3; D gene uncertain. V was cut by 4 bases and J by 2 bases, with 16 bases left in between. Germline CDR1 reads MRHNA; CDR2 reads SNTAGT. The CDR3 loop spans 16 amino acids. The CDR3 DNA reads as TGTGCCAGCAGTGTCTCAATATCGGAGCACACAGATACGCAGTATTTT. It translates to CASSVSISEHTDTQYF.

This clonotype was picked up a small number of times. The rearrangement links TRBV10-2 to TRBJ2-3; 9 bases map to TRBD2. Per germline, CDR1 WSHSY and CDR2 SAAADI. The CDR3 extends over 15 amino acids. Germline trimming cut 8 bases from V and 5 bases from J; bases unmatched to any gene: 11. Here the CDR3 DNA reads TGCGCCAGCTTACAACGCGGGGGGGCGGTAGATACGCAGTATTTT. It encodes CASLQRGGAVDTQYF.

There are a few counts of this clonotype. The V call is TRBV11-2, the J call TRBJ1-6; D gene unclear. Per the germline V gene, CDR1 is SGHAT and CDR2 is FQNNGV. Deletions cut 0 bases from V and 9 bases from J, with 9 bases between. The CDR3 has 14 amino acids. The CDR3 reads CASSLDQGRSPLHF. As DNA, the CDR3 is TGTGCCAGCAGCTTAGACCAAGGGCGTTCACCCCTCCACTTT.

This clonotype was observed many times. V usage is TRBV3-1 and J usage is TRBJ2-1; D unclear. The CDR3 totals 13 residues. Germline V gene sequence: CDR1 LGHDT, CDR2 YNNKEL (reference sequence). The ends were cut back, 1 base at V and 7 bases at J, with 8 bases in the middle. The CDR3, as DNA: TGTGCCAGCAGCCAAGGGCTAACTAATGAGCAGTTCTTC. It codes for CASSQGLTNEQFF.

This rearrangement joins TRBV6-5 to TRBJ2-3, with D possibly matching TRBD2 (6 bases). From germline, CDR1 is MNHEY and CDR2 SVGAGI. V lost 2 bases to trimming and J lost 1 base, with 10 bases between them. This CDR3 has 15 residues. CDR3 in amino acids: CASSYAGTGTDTQYF. DNA of the CDR3: TGTGCCAGCAGTTACGCTGGGACTGGCACAGATACGCAGTATTTT.

This chain connects TRBV25-1 to TRBJ2-7; tentatively, D is TRBD1 (5 bases). The length of the CDR3 is 13 residues. The V and J ends lost 10 bases and 2 bases respectively, with 15 bases between them. CDR1 and CDR2 from the germline V gene are MGHDK and SYGVNS. The CDR3 sequence is CATATTDTYEQYF. CDR3 in DNA: TGTGCCACCGCAACGACAGATACCTACGAGCAGTACTTC.

The chain couples TRBV24-1 to TRBJ2-1, with 9 bases lining up with TRBD2. Germline CDR1 and CDR2: KGHDR and SFDVKD. The CDR3 sequence is 18 residues long. The V segment lost 5 bases and the J segment 0 bases; nucleotides outside the gene matches: 10. CDR3 nucleotide sequence: TGTGCCACCAGTGGAGGCGGACTAGCGAGGACCTCCTACAATGAGCAGTTCTTC. Its translation is CATSGGGLARTSYNEQFF.

This clonotype turned up a few times. The chain combines TRBV7-6 with TRBJ1-6, with D maybe TRBD1 (6 bases). The CDR3 contains 13 residues. Germline V gene sequence: CDR1 SGHVS, CDR2 FNYEAQ. The V and J ends lost 5 bases and 13 bases respectively, with 15 bases between them. This chain's CDR3 is CASSNGQTTPLHF. DNA of the CDR3: TGTGCCAGCAGCAATGGACAGACAACTCCCCTCCACTTT. Filled out from reference TRBV7-6 and TRBJ1-6, the complete variable domain reads GAGVSQSPRYKVTKRGQDVALRCDPISGHVSLYWYRQALGQGPEFLTYFNYEAQQDKSGLPNDRFSAERPEGSISTLTIQRTEQRDSAMYRCASSNGQTTPLHFGNGTRLTVT.

This clonotype was found many times. This sequence joins TRBV5-6 and TRBJ2-7, with unresolved D. CDR1 SGHDT and CDR2 YYEEEE come from the germline V gene. The CDR3 has 12 amino acids. Trimming stripped 4 bases from V and 4 bases from J, with 9 bases between. The CDR3 region is CASSPGLYEQYF. The CDR3 DNA reads as TGTGCCAGCAGCCCGGGCCTTTACGAGCAGTACTTC.

This chain connects TRBV6-5 to TRBJ1-6, with TRBD1 as a possible D gene (5 bases). The length of the CDR3 is 13 residues. The V and J ends lost 2 bases and 9 bases respectively, with 8 bases between them. CDR1 MNHEY and CDR2 SVGAGI come from the germline V gene. The CDR3 DNA is TGTGCCAGCAGTTACGGGGGGACTTCACCCCTCCACTTT. Its protein product is CASSYGGTSPLHF.

This clonotype showed up many times. This chain links TRBV2 with TRBJ2-2, with 8 positions matching TRBD1. Trimming removed 7 bases from V and 6 bases from J; junction bases left unmatched: 10. Germline CDR1 is SNHLY and CDR2 is FYNNEI. CDR3 length: 15 residues. This CDR3 is CASNPGQVAPGELFF. CDR3 DNA sequence: TGTGCCAGCAATCCGGGACAGGTGGCCCCCGGGGAGCTGTTTTTT.

A few counts support this clonotype. The CDR3, as DNA: TGTGCCAGTACGTTGTATAGCAATCAGCCCCAGCATTTT. Its translation: CASTLYSNQPQHF. V and J are TRBV2 and TRBJ1-5, with D unresolved. Trimming removed 9 bases at V and 0 bases at J, with 9 bases between. The CDR3 is made up of 13 amino acids. Germline CDR1 and CDR2: SNHLY and FYNNEI.

This clonotype has ten or more counts. V usage is TRBV15 and J usage is TRBJ2-5; possibly TRBD1 or TRBD2 for D (6 bases each). Per germline, CDR1 LNHNV and CDR2 YYDKDF (reference sequence). There are 14 residues in the CDR3. V shed 5 bases and J shed 4 bases, with 14 bases lying between them. The DNA for the CDR3 is TGTGCCACCAGCGACAGGAGGGGGGCAGAGACCCAGTACTTC. Translated: CATSDRRGAETQYF. Full variable domain (missing parts from reference TRBV15 and TRBJ2-5): DAMVIQNPRYQVTQFGKPVTLSCSQTLNHNVMYWYQQKSSQAPKLLFHYYDKDFNNEADTPDNFQSRRPNTSFCFLDIRSPGLGDTAMYLCATSDRRGAETQYFGPGTRLLVL.

The chain links TRBV3-1 to TRBJ2-5, with TRBD2 as a possible D gene (6 bases). V was clipped by 1 base and J by 5 bases, with 14 bases between them. Germline V gene lookup returns CDR1 LGHDT and CDR2 YNNKEL (reference sequence). The CDR3 runs to 15 residues. The CDR3 spells CASSQGPSVGETQYF. CDR3 nucleotide sequence: TGTGCCAGCAGCCAAGGCCCTAGCGTCGGGGAGACCCAGTACTTC.

The chain is built from TRBV19 and TRBJ2-7; TRBD2 aligns across 12 bases. Germline V gene sequence: CDR1 LNHDA, CDR2 SQIVND (reference sequence). J was trimmed by 6 bases and V by 3 bases; bases with no gene match: 12. The CDR3 is made up of 17 amino acids. The CDR3 bases are TGTGCCAGTAGTATCCGGACTAGCGGGATCACCGCGGGCGAGCAGTACTTC. This encodes CASSIRTSGITAGEQYF.

This clonotype has only a few counts. The chain recombines TRBV28 with TRBJ2-7; perhaps TRBD1 as D (6 bases). The CDR3 is 17 residues long. Germline V lookup: CDR1 MDHEN, CDR2 SYDVKM. V was cut by 5 bases and J by 0 bases, with 20 bases left in between. The CDR3 region is CASSRFDGQLFSYEQYF. The CDR3, as DNA: TGTGCCAGCAGTCGATTCGACGGACAGCTTTTCTCCTACGAGCAGTACTTC.

This clonotype turned up a few times. The chain uses TRBV6-1 and TRBJ2-1, with 10 bases aligning to TRBD2. Germline CDR1 is MNHNS and CDR2 is SASEGT. V shed 1 base and J 7 bases; nucleotides not matched to a gene: 4. The CDR3 runs 15 residues. Here the CDR3 DNA reads TGTGCCAGCAGTGAAGAGAGCGGGGGGGGTAATGAGCAGTTCTTC. Protein product: CASSEESGGGNEQFF.

This clonotype was observed many times. The chain is built from TRBV12-3 or TRBV12-4 and TRBJ1-1; TRBD1 matches 8 bases. The trim removed 6 bases at V and 2 bases at J, leaving 5 bases unmatched. CDR3 length: 14 amino acids. This CDR3 reads CASSPGGYNTEAFF. The CDR3 nucleotides read TGTGCCAGCAGCCCAGGGGGCTATAACACTGAAGCTTTCTTT.

This clonotype occurred many times. The V call is TRBV7-3, the J call TRBJ2-5; D is unclear. The CDR3 totals 13 residues. The germline V and J ends were trimmed by 1 base and 5 bases, with 8 bases remaining between them. The germline gives CDR1 SGHTA, CDR2 FQGTGA. Here the CDR3 reads CASSLNFGETQYF. CDR3 coding DNA: TGTGCCAGCAGCTTAAATTTCGGGGAGACCCAGTACTTC.